One and the same sample provided the 20 T cell receptor beta chains below, sequenced in a study of T cells in Graves' hyperthyroidism and ophthalmopathy. TCR beta CDR3 sequences were amplified from RNA transcripts. Researchers ran a first-round RT-PCR on the TCR CDR3 using the HTBI primer set. TCRdb fed the multiplex PCR reads into MiXCR, producing one record per CDR3 protein. The sample carries around 250,000 distinct CDR3 sequences, 13% to 15% recorded once. Sequenced sample: blood. These receptor sequences come from a woman between 40 and 55 years old with Graves' hyperthyroidism that later progressed to Graves' ophthalmopathy.

This clonotype was detected only a few times. V and J are TRBV2 and TRBJ1-1; a weak D match, TRBD1 (5 bases). The CDR3 totals 16 residues. Trimming removed 6 bases at V and 4 bases at J, with 21 bases between. Germline V gene sequence: CDR1 SNHLY, CDR2 FYNNEI. This chain's CDR3 is CASSQAPSGGITEAFF. In DNA form, the CDR3 reads TGTGCCAGCAGCCAAGCCCCGAGTGGGGGGATCACTGAAGCTTTCTTT.

This clonotype was seen a few times. The chain employs TRBV19 and TRBJ2-4; the match to TRBD1 covers 9 bases. V trimming: 5 bases; J trimming: 15 bases; junction bases outside the gene matches: 5. The CDR3 is made up of 11 amino acids. The germline V gene encodes CDR1 LNHDA and CDR2 SQIVND (reference sequence). CDR3 nucleotides: TGTGCCAGTAGTCACGGGACAGGGACGTACTTC. This encodes CASSHGTGTYF.

This clonotype has more than one count but fewer than ten. The chain employs TRBV20-1 and TRBJ1-6; no reliable D call. Germline CDR1 is DFQATT and CDR2 is SNEGSKA (reference sequence). The V gene lost 1 base and the J gene lost 7 bases, with 8 bases spanning the gap. CDR3 length: 13 amino acids. CDR3 in DNA: TGCAGTGCTAGAGCATCAGCCAATTCACCCCTCCACTTT. Translating it yields CSARASANSPLHF.

This sequence joins TRBV7-9 and TRBJ1-2; TRBD1 is a possible D gene (6 bases). This CDR3 has 16 residues. In germline, CDR1 is SEHNR, CDR2 FQNEAQ (reference sequence). V lost 1 base, J lost 1 base, and 13 bases lay in between. In nucleotides, the CDR3 is TGTGCCAGCAGCTTAGAGGGCAGGGGCGGTAACTATGGCTACACCTTC. It translates to CASSLEGRGGNYGYTF.

This clonotype was recorded at least ten times. J is TRBJ2-7 and V is TRBV15; D is undetermined. This CDR3 has 13 amino acids. Trimming shortened V by 0 bases and J by 4 bases, and 7 bases separated the two germline ends. Germline CDR1 reads LNHNV; CDR2 reads YYDKDF (reference sequence). CDR3 loop: CATSRDSGYEQYF. The CDR3 DNA is TGTGCCACCAGCAGAGATTCCGGGTACGAGCAGTACTTC.

The V and J genes are TRBV5-6 and TRBJ2-1; 13 nucleotides match TRBD2. This CDR3 contains 19 residues. V gave up 0 bases and J gave up 1 base; unmatched junction bases: 7. CDR1 is SGHDT, CDR2 YYEEEE, per germline. In nucleotides, the CDR3 is TGTGCCAGCAGCTTGGGGACTAGCGGGAGAGGAAAGTCCTACAATGAGCAGTTCTTC. Its translation: CASSLGTSGRGKSYNEQFF.

This clonotype has a count of ten or more. The chain uses TRBV6-1 and TRBJ2-3; 7 nucleotides align to TRBD2. The CDR3 is 14 residues long. Per germline, CDR1 MNHNS and CDR2 SASEGT. Trimming at V came to 8 bases and at J to 2 bases, leaving 7 bases not matched to a gene. The chain's CDR3 is CASGPGLHTDTQYF. DNA of the CDR3: TGTGCCAGCGGCCCGGGACTACACACAGATACGCAGTATTTT.

This clonotype was detected ten times or more. This rearrangement joins TRBV5-1 to TRBJ1-1; D might be TRBD1 (6 bases). Germline-derived CDR1 and CDR2 are SGHRS and YFSETQ. This CDR3 spans 15 amino acids. The V and J ends lost 4 bases and 5 bases respectively, with 18 bases between them. The CDR3 is CASSPQKGGGTEAFF. Written as DNA, the CDR3 is TGCGCCAGCAGCCCACAGAAGGGGGGAGGGACTGAAGCTTTCTTT.

Many counts were recorded for this clonotype. This chain links TRBV9 with TRBJ1-2; 9 nucleotides agree with TRBD1. The CDR3 contains 15 residues. V lost 3 bases, J lost 4 bases, and 7 bases stayed unmatched. Germline values: CDR1 SGDLS, CDR2 YYNGEE. CDR3 region: CASSARGQGPYGYTF. CDR3 sequence (DNA): TGTGCCAGCAGCGCCCGGGGACAGGGCCCCTATGGCTACACCTTC.

In its sample, this clonotype was seen many times. The chain uses TRBV12-3 or TRBV12-4 and TRBJ2-7; a possible D gene is TRBD2 (5 bases). The CDR3 totals 14 residues. V was shortened by 3 bases and J by 2 bases, with 11 bases between the two germline ends. The CDR3 coding sequence is TGTGCCAGCAGTTTTCGGGGAACTGCCTACGAGCAGTACTTC. Its protein product is CASSFRGTAYEQYF.

This clonotype was recorded a few times. The rearrangement links TRBV7-6 to TRBJ2-3; 14 bases fit TRBD2. The junction had 6 bases not matched to a gene; V was cut back by 2 bases and J by 5 bases. The CDR3 runs to 17 residues. The germline V gene has CDR1 SGHVS and CDR2 FNYEAQ. The CDR3 region has the DNA TGTGCCAGCAGCTTATCGGGGACTAGCGGGAGTCGAGATACGCAGTATTTT. Protein sequence: CASSLSGTSGSRDTQYF.

This clonotype was counted many times. The V and J genes are TRBV20-1 and TRBJ2-7; 8 nucleotides agree with TRBD1. CDR3 size: 12 residues. The V gene's germline CDR1 is DFQATT and CDR2 SNEGSKA (reference sequence). Trimming cost V 4 bases and J 2 bases; bases outside gene matches: 1. CDR3 sequence reads: CSAKTGAYEQYF. Written as DNA, the CDR3 is TGCAGTGCTAAGACAGGGGCCTACGAGCAGTACTTC.

This clonotype was seen more than once but under ten times. The V call is TRBV6-1, the J call TRBJ2-2; 8 bases agree with TRBD1. The CDR3 sequence is 16 residues long. Germline V gene sequence: CDR1 MNHNS, CDR2 SASEGT. The V gene end was trimmed by 6 bases and the J gene end by 6 bases; junction bases not matched to a gene: 12. The chain's CDR3 is CASRAYDRGLAGELFF. In nucleotides, the CDR3 is TGTGCCAGCAGGGCGTACGACAGGGGATTGGCCGGGGAGCTGTTTTTT.

This clonotype showed up many times. V and J are TRBV12-3 or TRBV12-4 and TRBJ2-7, with no clear D. The CDR3 has 14 residues. V lost 6 bases and J lost 0, with 12 bases in between. The CDR3 loop reads CASRSDASSYEQYF. In nucleotides, the CDR3 is TGTGCCAGCAGAAGCGATGCGAGCTCCTACGAGCAGTACTTC.

This clonotype has a handful of counts. This sequence joins TRBV14 and TRBJ2-5; D is possibly TRBD2 (5 bases). CDR1 SGHDN and CDR2 FVKESK come from the germline V gene. Trimming left V 4 bases short and J 8 bases short, with 14 bases between. The CDR3 length is 13 residues. The CDR3 region has the DNA TGTGCCAGCAGCCCCTCGTTTGAGGGAACCCAGTACTTC. It encodes CASSPSFEGTQYF.

Comment on this clonotype: A much larger clone lies one base from this, so it may be a read error. The chain has TRBV27 and TRBJ2-1; D ambiguous. V gave up 2 bases and J gave up 7 bases, with 21 bases separating them. Germline loops: CDR1 MNHEY, CDR2 SMNVEV (reference sequence). CDR3 length: 17 amino acids. CDR3 region: CASSLAPSRWAGNEQFF. CDR3 nucleotides: TGTGCCAGCAGTTTAGCCCCTTCTCGGTGGGCTGGGAATGAGCAGTTCTTC.

The V call is TRBV15, the J call TRBJ2-7, with 10 bases matching TRBD2. After removal of 8 bases from V and 4 bases from J, the junction contained 11 bases not matched to a gene. The CDR3 covers 15 residues. Germline CDR1 is LNHNV and CDR2 is YYDKDF (reference sequence). CDR3 loop: CATRYERTSGYEQYF. CDR3 bases: TGTGCCACCCGATATGAGAGGACTAGCGGATACGAGCAGTACTTC.

This clonotype was detected only a few times. The J gene is TRBJ2-3, the V gene TRBV9; 8 nucleotides match TRBD2. Per germline, CDR1 SGDLS and CDR2 YYNGEE. Trimming removed 2 bases from V and 3 bases from J; junction bases left unmatched: 5. The CDR3 length is 15 residues. The CDR3 sequence: CASSVSGRGTDTQYF. For the CDR3, the DNA is TGTGCCAGCAGCGTCAGCGGGAGAGGGACAGATACGCAGTATTTT.

This clonotype was detected ten times or more. The chain carries TRBV2 and TRBJ2-7; 10 bases agree with TRBD2. Losses at the gene ends were 8 bases for V and 3 bases for J; bases not matched to a gene: 10. The CDR3 is made up of 15 amino acids. The germline V gene has CDR1 SNHLY and CDR2 FYNNEI. The chain's CDR3 is CASVGSGRRNYEQYF. The CDR3 coding sequence is TGTGCCAGCGTTGGTAGCGGGAGGCGAAACTACGAGCAGTACTTC.

Concerning this clonotype: A much larger clone sits a single nucleotide away, making a read error possible. The J gene is TRBJ2-1, the V gene TRBV5-1; D uncertain. Germline lookup yields CDR1 SGHRS and CDR2 YFSETQ. This CDR3 is 14 amino acids long. The CDR3 region has the DNA TGCGCCAGCAGCTCAAGCGAAACCCACAATGGGCAGTTCTTC. Translated, it gives CASSSSETHNGQFF. The variable domain in full, with the rest retrieved from reference TRBV5-1 and TRBJ2-1, is KAGVTQTPRYLIKTRGQQVTLSCSPISGHRSVSWYQQTPGQGLQFLFEYFSETQRNKGNFPGRFSGRQFSNSRSEMNVSTLELGDSALYLCASSSSETHNGQFFGPGTRLTVL.